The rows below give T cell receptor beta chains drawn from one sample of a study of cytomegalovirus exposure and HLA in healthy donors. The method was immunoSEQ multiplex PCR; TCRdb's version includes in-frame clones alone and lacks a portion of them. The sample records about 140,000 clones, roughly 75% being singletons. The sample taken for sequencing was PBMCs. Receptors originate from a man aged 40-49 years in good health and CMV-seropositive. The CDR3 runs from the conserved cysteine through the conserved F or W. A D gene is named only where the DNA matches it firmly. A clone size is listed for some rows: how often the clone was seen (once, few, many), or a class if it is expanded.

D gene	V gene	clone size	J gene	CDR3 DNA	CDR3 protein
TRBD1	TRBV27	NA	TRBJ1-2	TGTGCCAGCAGTTTATCTGGACAGGGCTCTAACTATGGCTACACCTTC	CASSLSGQGSNYGYTF
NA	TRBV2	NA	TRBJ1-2	TGTGCCAGCAGTGTCGGCAGAGCGAACTATGGCTACACCTTC	CASSVGRANYGYTF
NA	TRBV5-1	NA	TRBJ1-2	TGCGCCAGCAGCTTGGGGGCAGGGATCTATGGCTACACCTTC	CASSLGAGIYGYTF
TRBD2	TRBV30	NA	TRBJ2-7	TGTGCCTGGAGTTTCGGCGGGAGCTCCTACGAGCAGTACTTC	CAWSFGGSSYEQYF
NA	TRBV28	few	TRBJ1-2	TGTGCCGGCGGGGAGGGACCTAACTATGGCTACACCTTC	CAGGEGPNYGYTF
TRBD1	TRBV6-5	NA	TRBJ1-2	TGTGCCAGCAGTTACGGGGGAGGGACAGGGTTAGGAGGCTACACCTTC	CASSYGGGTGLGGYTF
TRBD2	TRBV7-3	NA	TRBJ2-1	TGTGCCAGCAGCCCAGTAGCGGGAAATGAGCAGTTCTTC	CASSPVAGNEQFF
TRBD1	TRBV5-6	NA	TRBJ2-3	TGTGCCAGCAGTTTTACAGGGGGCTCAAGCACAGATACGCAGTATTTT	CASSFTGGSSTDTQYF
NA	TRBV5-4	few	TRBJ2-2	TGTGCCAGCAGCGCCCCGACTACCACCGGGGAGCTGTTTTTT	CASSAPTTTGELFF
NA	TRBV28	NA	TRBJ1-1	TGTGCCAGCAGTACCACAAACACTGAAGCTTTCTTT	CASSTTNTEAFF
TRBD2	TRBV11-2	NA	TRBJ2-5	TGTGCCAGCAGCCCACCCGGGACTAGCGGGGAGACCCAGTACTTC	CASSPPGTSGETQYF
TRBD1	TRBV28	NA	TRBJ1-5	TGTGCCATGGGGACAGTCAATCAGCCCCAGCATTTT	CAMGTVNQPQHF
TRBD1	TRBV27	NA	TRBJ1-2	TGTGCCAGCAGTCTGGGACAGACTAACTATGGCTACACCTTC	CASSLGQTNYGYTF
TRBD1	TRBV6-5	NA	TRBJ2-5	TGTGCCAGCCTTTCAAATACAGGGGGCCGGGAGACCCAGTACTTC	CASLSNTGGRETQYF
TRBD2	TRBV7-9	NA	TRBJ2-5	TGTGCCAGCAGCTTAGCTAGTAGCGGGCGGTTACCCCAAGAGACCCAGTACTTC	CASSLASSGRLPQETQYF
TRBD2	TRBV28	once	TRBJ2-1	TGTGCCAGCACCGCGGGAGGGGGCCGGAGTAATGAGCAGTTCTTC	CASTAGGGRSNEQFF
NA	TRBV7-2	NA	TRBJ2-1	TGTGCCAGCAGCTTCCCGGAGAGGCCTTACAATGAGCAGTTCTTC	CASSFPERPYNEQFF
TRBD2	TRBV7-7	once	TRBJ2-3	TGTGCTAGCAGCCAAATCCTCGGGACTAGCGATAACACAGATACGCAGTATTTT	CASSQILGTSDNTDTQYF
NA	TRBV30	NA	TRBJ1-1	TGTGCCGGGTACAGGAACACTGAAGCTTTCTTT	CAGYRNTEAFF
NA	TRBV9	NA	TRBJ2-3	TGTGCCAGCAGCGTAGAGGTTGGGCGGGCAGATACGCAGTATTTT	CASSVEVGRADTQYF
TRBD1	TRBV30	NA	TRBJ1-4	TGTGCCTGGAGTGCCCCAGGGGGAGGTAATGAAAAACTGTTTTTT	CAWSAPGGGNEKLFF
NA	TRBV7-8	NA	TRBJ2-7	TGTGCCAGCACCCTTTTGGGGGGGGCGAGTTACGAGCAGTACTTC	CASTLLGGASYEQYF